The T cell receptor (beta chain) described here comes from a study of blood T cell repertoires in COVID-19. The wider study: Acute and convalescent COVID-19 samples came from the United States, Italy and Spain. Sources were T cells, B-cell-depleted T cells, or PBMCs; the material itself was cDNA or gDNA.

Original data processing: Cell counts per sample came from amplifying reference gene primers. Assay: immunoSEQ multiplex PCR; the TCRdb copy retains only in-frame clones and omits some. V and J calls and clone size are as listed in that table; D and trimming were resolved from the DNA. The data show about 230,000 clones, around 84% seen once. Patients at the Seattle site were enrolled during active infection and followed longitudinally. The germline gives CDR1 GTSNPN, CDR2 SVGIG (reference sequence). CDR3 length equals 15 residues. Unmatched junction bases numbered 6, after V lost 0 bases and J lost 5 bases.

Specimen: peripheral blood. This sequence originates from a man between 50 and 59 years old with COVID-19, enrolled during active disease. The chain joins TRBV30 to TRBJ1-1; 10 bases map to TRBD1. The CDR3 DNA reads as TGTGCCTGGAGTGTAAGAGACAGGGGGCGAACTGAAGCTTTCTTT. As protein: CAWSVRDRGRTEAFF.